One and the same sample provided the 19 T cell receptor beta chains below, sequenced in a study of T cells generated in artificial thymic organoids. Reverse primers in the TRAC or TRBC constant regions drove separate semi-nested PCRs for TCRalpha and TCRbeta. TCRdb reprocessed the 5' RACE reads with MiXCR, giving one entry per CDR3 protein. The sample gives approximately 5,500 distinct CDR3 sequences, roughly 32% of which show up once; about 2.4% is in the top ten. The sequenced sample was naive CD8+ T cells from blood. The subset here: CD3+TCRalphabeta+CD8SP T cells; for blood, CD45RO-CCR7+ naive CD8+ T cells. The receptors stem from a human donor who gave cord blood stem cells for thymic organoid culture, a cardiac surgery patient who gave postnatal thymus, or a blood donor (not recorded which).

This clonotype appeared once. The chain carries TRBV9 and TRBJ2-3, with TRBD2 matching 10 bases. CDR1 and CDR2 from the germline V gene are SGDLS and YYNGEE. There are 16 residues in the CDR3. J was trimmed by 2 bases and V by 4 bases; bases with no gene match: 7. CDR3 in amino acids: CASSTGLAVVTDTQYF. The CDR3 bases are TGTGCCAGCAGCACCGGACTAGCGGTGGTCACAGATACGCAGTATTTT. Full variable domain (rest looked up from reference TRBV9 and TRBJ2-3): DSGVTQTPKHLITATGQRVTLRCSPRSGDLSVYWYQQSLDQGLQFLIQYYNGEERAKGNILERFSAQQFPDLHSELNLSSLELGDSALYFCASSTGLAVVTDTQYFGPGTRLTVL.

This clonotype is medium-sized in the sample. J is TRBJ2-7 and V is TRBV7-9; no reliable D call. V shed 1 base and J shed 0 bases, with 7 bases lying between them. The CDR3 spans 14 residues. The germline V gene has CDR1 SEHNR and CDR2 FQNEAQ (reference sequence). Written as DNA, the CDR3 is TGTGCCAGCAGCTTAGACAGCAACTCCTACGAGCAGTACTTC. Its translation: CASSLDSNSYEQYF.

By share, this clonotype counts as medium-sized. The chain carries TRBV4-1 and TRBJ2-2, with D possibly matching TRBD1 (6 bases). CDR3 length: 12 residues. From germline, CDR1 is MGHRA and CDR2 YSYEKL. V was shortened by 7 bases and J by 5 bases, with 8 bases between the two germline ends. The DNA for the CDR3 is TGCGCCAGCACAGGGGTAACCGGGGAGCTGTTTTTT. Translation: CASTGVTGELFF.

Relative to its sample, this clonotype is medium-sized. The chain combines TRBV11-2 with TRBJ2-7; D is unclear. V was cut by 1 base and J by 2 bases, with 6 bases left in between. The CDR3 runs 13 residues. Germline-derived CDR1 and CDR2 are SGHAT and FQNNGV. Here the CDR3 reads CASSLGHTYEQYF. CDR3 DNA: TGTGCCAGCAGCTTAGGACATACCTACGAGCAGTACTTC.

This CDR3 is CASSQPGRSTDTQYF. The CDR3 bases are TGCGCCAGCAGCCAACCGGGACGCTCCACAGATACGCAGTATTTT. The V and J genes are TRBV4-1 and TRBJ2-3; D possibly uses TRBD1 or TRBD2 (5 bases each). V was pared by 2 bases and J by 2 bases, with 11 bases between. The CDR3 is made up of 15 amino acids. The V gene's germline CDR1 is MGHRA and CDR2 YSYEKL.

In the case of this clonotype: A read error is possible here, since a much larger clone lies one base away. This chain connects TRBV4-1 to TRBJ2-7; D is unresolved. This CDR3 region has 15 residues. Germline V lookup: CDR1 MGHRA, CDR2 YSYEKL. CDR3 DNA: TGCGCCAGCAGCCAAGTTCACTCTAGGGCCTACGAGCAGCACTTC. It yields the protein CASSQVHSRAYEQHF.

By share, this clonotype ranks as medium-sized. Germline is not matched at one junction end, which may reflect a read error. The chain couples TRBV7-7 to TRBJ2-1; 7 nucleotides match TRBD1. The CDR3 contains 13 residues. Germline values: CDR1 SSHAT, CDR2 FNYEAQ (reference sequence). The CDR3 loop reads CASSYRGDDEQFF. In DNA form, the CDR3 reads TGTGCTAGCAGCTACAGGGGAGACGATGAGCAGTTCTTC.

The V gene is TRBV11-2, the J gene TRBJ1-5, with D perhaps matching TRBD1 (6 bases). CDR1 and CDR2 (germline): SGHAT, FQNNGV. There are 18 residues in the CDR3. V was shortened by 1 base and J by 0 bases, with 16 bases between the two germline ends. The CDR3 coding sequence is TGTGCCAGCAGCTTAGCGATGATAGGGACACATAGCAATCAGCCCCAGCATTTT. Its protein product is CASSLAMIGTHSNQPQHF.

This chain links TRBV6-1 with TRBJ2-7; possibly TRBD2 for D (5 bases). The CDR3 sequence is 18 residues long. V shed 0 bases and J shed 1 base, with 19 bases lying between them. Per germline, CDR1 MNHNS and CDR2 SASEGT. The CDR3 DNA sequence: TGTGCCAGCAGTGAAGCGCTGGCGAAGAGGGTCCTATCCTACGAGCAGTACTTC. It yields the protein CASSEALAKRVLSYEQYF.

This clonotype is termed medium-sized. The chain's CDR3 is CASGTSTDTQYF. CDR3 nucleotide sequence: TGTGCCAGCGGCACTAGCACAGATACGCAGTATTTT. The chain links TRBV7-3 to TRBJ2-3; D is undetermined. Germline CDR1 reads SGHTA; CDR2 reads FQGTGA. Trimming removed 8 bases at V and 0 bases at J, with 6 bases between. The CDR3 runs to 12 residues. Filled out from reference TRBV7-3 and TRBJ2-3, the complete variable domain reads GAGVSQTPSNKVTEKGKYVELRCDPISGHTALYWYRQSLGQGPEFLIYFQGTGAADDSGLPNDRFFAVRPEGSVSTLKIQRTERGDSAVYLCASGTSTDTQYFGPGTRLTVL.

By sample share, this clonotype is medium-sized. DNA of the CDR3: TGCGCCAGCAGCTTGACAGGGGCTGGAAACACCATATATTTT. Translated, it gives CASSLTGAGNTIYF. The chain links TRBV5-1 to TRBJ1-3, with 7 bases aligning to TRBD1. The CDR3 consists of 14 residues. V dropped 1 base and J dropped 2; count of bases not matched to a gene: 0. In germline, CDR1 is SGHRS, CDR2 YFSETQ.

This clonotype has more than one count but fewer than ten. Here the CDR3 reads CASSNHLGGTTGEQYF. The CDR3 DNA sequence: TGTGCCAGCAGCAACCACCTTGGAGGGACTACGGGCGAGCAGTACTTC. The rearrangement uses TRBV7-6 and TRBJ2-7, with 7 bases identical to TRBD2. The CDR3 runs 16 residues. Germline V lookup: CDR1 SGHVS, CDR2 FNYEAQ. V shed 5 bases and J 6 bases; nucleotides not matched to a gene: 16.

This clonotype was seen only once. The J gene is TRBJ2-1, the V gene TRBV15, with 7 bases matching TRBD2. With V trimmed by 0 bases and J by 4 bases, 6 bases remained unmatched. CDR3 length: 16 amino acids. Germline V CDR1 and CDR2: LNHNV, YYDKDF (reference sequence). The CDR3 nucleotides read TGTGCCACCAGCAGAGAGTGGGCTAGCGGATACAATGAGCAGTTCTTC. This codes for CATSREWASGYNEQFF.

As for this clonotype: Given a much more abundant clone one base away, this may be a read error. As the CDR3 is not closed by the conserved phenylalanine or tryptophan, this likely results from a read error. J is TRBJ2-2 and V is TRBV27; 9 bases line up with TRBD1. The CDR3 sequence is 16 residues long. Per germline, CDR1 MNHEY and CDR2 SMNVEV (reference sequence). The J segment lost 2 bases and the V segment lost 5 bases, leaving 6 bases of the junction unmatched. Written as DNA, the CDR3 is TGTGCCAGCAGTCCCGGGACAGGGTTCAACACCGGGGAGCTGTTTCTT. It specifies CASSPGTGFNTGELFL.

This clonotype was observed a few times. The CDR3 region is CASSSKGGTNTGELFF. The CDR3 nucleotides are TGTGCCAGCAGCTCCAAAGGAGGGACGAACACCGGGGAGCTGTTTTTT. The V call is TRBV7-9, the J call TRBJ2-2, with D perhaps TRBD2 (6 bases). Trimming pared 4 bases from V and 0 bases from J, leaving 12 bases between. Germline CDR1 and CDR2: SEHNR and FQNEAQ (reference sequence). This CDR3 is built from 16 residues.

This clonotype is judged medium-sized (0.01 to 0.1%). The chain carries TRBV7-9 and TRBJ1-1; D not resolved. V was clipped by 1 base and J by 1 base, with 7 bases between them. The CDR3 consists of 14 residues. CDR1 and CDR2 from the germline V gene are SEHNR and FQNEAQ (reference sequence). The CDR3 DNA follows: TGTGCCAGCAGCTTAGGGAAGACGAACACTGAAGCTTTCTTT. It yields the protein CASSLGKTNTEAFF.

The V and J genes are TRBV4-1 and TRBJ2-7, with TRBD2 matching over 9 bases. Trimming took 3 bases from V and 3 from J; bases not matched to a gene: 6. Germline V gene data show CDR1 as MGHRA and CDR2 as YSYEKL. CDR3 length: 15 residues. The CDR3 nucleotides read TGCGCCAGCAGCCACAGAGCTAGCGGGGACTACGAGCAGTACTTC. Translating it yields CASSHRASGDYEQYF.

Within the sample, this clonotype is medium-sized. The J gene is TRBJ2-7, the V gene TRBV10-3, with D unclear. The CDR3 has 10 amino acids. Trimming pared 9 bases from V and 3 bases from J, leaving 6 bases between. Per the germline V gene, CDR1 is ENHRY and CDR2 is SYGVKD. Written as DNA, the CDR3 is TGTGCCATTGGGATCTACGAGCAGTACTTC. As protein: CAIGIYEQYF.

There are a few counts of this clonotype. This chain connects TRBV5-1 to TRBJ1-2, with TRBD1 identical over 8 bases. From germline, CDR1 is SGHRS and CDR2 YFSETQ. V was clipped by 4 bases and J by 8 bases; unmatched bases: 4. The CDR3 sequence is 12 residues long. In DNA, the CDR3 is TGCGCCAGCAGCGGAACAGGGGGAGGCTACACCTTC. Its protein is CASSGTGGGYTF.